This T cell receptor beta chain stems from a study of T-cell memory formation after mild COVID-19. The wider study: Across donors, TCR clusters were largely donor specific. Whole-study results and caveats: Clones which contracted sat mainly in CM and EM if CD4+, and in EMRA if CD8+. Contracting clones, day 15 to 85, had balanced CD4/CD8, and later expanders favored CD4+.

This clonotype was observed a handful of times. The antigen is not known. With constant-segment primers, 5'RACE yielded cDNA libraries of TCR alpha and TCR beta that carried sample barcodes and UMIs. TCRdb re-called the 5' RACE reads with MiXCR, one entry per CDR3 protein. The data hold 350,000 to 400,000 distinct CDR3 sequences, with over 20% observed a single time. Germline V lookup: CDR1 SGHDN, CDR2 FVKESK. The CDR3 extends over 15 amino acids. V dropped 0 bases and J dropped 6 bases, with 14 bases sitting between them. The rearrangement uses TRBV14 and TRBJ2-5, with D hard to call. Sequenced: PBMCs or a T cell subset sorted from them (not recorded which). This clonotype was obtained from an adult woman who had mild COVID-19 (a few samples of this study predate the infection). Cell type and time point are not known. Here the CDR3 reads CASSQDLAAEKTQYF. The CDR3 nucleotides read TGTGCCAGCAGCCAAGATTTGGCAGCCGAGAAGACCCAGTACTTC.